Below are 15 T cell receptor beta chains sequenced from a single sample in a study of T cell responses to AZD1222 COVID-19 vaccine. Here immunoSEQ multiplex PCR was the method, and the copy in TCRdb shows in-frame clones only, minus some. The data show approximately 150,000 clones, 80% to 95% seen once. Sequenced material: peripheral blood, taken on day 0 of AZD1222 vaccination. The receptors come from an adult in good health.

This chain joins TRBV6-4 and TRBJ1-5, with D unclear. The CDR3 is made up of 13 amino acids. The ends were cut back, 6 bases at V and 7 bases at J, with 13 bases in the middle. CDR1 and CDR2 (germline): MRHNA, SNTAGT. CDR3 protein: CASSADLRQPQHF. The CDR3 DNA reads as TGTGCCAGCAGCGCGGACTTACGGCAGCCCCAGCATTTT.

The rearrangement joins TRBV11-2 to TRBJ2-1; D not certain. Germline CDR1 SGHAT, CDR2 FQNNGV. This CDR3 contains 16 residues. The V end was cut by 2 bases, the J end by 9 bases, with 20 bases between. Here the CDR3 reads CASSLLFGSPRGEQFF. Written as DNA, the CDR3 is TGTGCCAGCAGCTTACTTTTCGGGTCACCCCGAGGTGAGCAGTTCTTC.

The chain joins TRBV6-2 or TRBV6-3 to TRBJ2-7; no firm D call. Trimming stripped 2 bases from V and 6 bases from J, with 5 bases between. Germline assignment: CDR1 MNHEY and CDR2 SVGEGT. The CDR3 sequence is 11 residues long. CDR3 nucleotide sequence: TGTGCCAGCAGTTACCCCCGCGAGCAGTACTTC. Translation gives CASSYPREQYF.

The chain employs TRBV27 and TRBJ2-1; 7 nucleotides match TRBD2. V was clipped by 5 bases and J by 0 bases; unmatched bases: 4. This CDR3 spans 15 amino acids. From germline, CDR1 is MNHEY and CDR2 SMNVEV (reference sequence). CDR3 nucleotides: TGTGCCAGCAGTCCTAGCGGAAGCTCCTACAATGAGCAGTTCTTC. Protein product: CASSPSGSSYNEQFF.

The J gene is TRBJ2-1, the V gene TRBV21-1; TRBD2, the table's D call, lacks a check against the DNA. TRBV21-1 is a documented pseudogene. This CDR3 is built from 17 residues. The CDR3 coding sequence is TGTGCCAGCAGCAACGAGGACTGTCCTAGCGGGAGCAATGAGCAGTTCTTC. Amino acid sequence: CASSNEDCPSGSNEQFF.

The chain carries TRBV12-3 or TRBV12-4 and TRBJ1-1; TRBD1 is a possible D gene (5 bases). CDR3 length: 12 residues. V shed 6 bases and J shed 5 bases, with 10 bases lying between them. The CDR3 spells CASRGGGTEAFF. The CDR3 DNA sequence: TGTGCCAGCAGGGGGGGAGGGACTGAAGCTTTCTTT.

V gene TRBV19 combines with J gene TRBJ1-1; D uncertain. CDR1 LNHDA and CDR2 SQIVND come from the germline V gene (reference sequence). Trimming stripped 3 bases from V and 6 bases from J, with 11 bases between. The CDR3 is 13 residues long. The DNA for the CDR3 is TGTGCCAGTAGTATTGGTCACAACGCTGAAGCTTTCTTT. Translating it yields CASSIGHNAEAFF.

The V and J genes are TRBV30 and TRBJ2-7; unclear D gene. The V and J ends lost 3 bases and 3 bases respectively, with 12 bases between them. Germline V gives CDR1 GTSNPN, CDR2 SVGIG (reference sequence). This CDR3 has 13 residues. The CDR3 region has the DNA TGTGCCTGGAGCGCCGGTTTGGACTACGAGCAGTACTTC. Translated, it gives CAWSAGLDYEQYF.

Note on this clone: The junction departs from germline at one end; a sequencing error may be responsible. The CDR3 spells CAGRVSYNEQFF. DNA for the CDR3: TGTGCCGGCAGGGTAAGCTACAATGAGCAGTTCTTC. The chain is built from TRBV6-5 and TRBJ2-1, with D perhaps TRBD1 (5 bases). The CDR3 has 12 amino acids. Germline V gene lookup returns CDR1 MNHEY and CDR2 SVGAGI.

The genes are TRBV2 and TRBJ2-7; D gene uncertain. Between the trimmed V and J ends, which lost 5 bases and 3 bases, there was a span of 11 bases. The germline gives CDR1 SNHLY, CDR2 FYNNEI. CDR3 size: 13 residues. The CDR3 spells CASSKGSFYEQYF. CDR3 nucleotide sequence: TGTGCCAGCAGTAAGGGCAGCTTCTACGAGCAGTACTTC.

The chain joins TRBV6-5 to TRBJ1-5; no clear D gene. Germline CDR1 is MNHEY and CDR2 is SVGAGI. This CDR3 has 14 amino acids. Trimming took off 5 bases at V and 3 bases at J, with 11 bases between the two ends. The CDR3 DNA sequence: TGTGCCAGCAGTCCCCTTGAGGCCAATCAGCCCCAGCATTTT. Amino acid sequence: CASSPLEANQPQHF.

The chain links TRBV5-1 to TRBJ2-1; maybe TRBD2 (6 bases). V was shortened by 3 bases and J by 3 bases, with 13 bases between the two germline ends. Germline loops: CDR1 SGHRS, CDR2 YFSETQ. The CDR3 consists of 15 residues. CDR3: CASSSGSSVYNEQFF. Here the CDR3 DNA reads TGCGCCAGCAGCTCGGGGTCTAGCGTCTACAATGAGCAGTTCTTC.

The chain carries TRBV6-5 and TRBJ1-6; perhaps TRBD1 as D (5 bases). This CDR3 comprises 14 residues. The germline V and J ends were trimmed by 2 bases and 6 bases, with 8 bases remaining between them. Germline CDR1 and CDR2: MNHEY and SVGAGI. The CDR3 protein is CASSYGQGNSPLHF. CDR3 DNA sequence: TGTGCCAGCAGTTACGGGCAGGGTAATTCACCCCTCCACTTT.

J is TRBJ1-1 and V is TRBV10-3, with TRBD1 matching 7 bases. V lost 6 bases and J lost 6; bases outside the gene matches: 10. Germline CDR1 ENHRY, CDR2 SYGVKD. The CDR3 runs to 14 residues. CDR3 nucleotide sequence: TGTGCCATCAGGGAACAGGGGCAGGTTGCTGAAGCTTTCTTT. Protein sequence: CAIREQGQVAEAFF.

The sample holds a few counts of this clone. V and J are TRBV2 and TRBJ1-3, with D perhaps matching TRBD1 (5 bases). From germline, CDR1 is SNHLY and CDR2 FYNNEI. V lost 8 bases and J 4 bases, leaving 15 bases between the germline ends. This CDR3 is 14 amino acids long. CDR3 sequence (DNA): TGTGCCAGCTTCAAAGGGGACCCCGGAAACACCATATATTTT. It specifies CASFKGDPGNTIYF.